This T cell receptor (beta chain) is drawn from a study of cytomegalovirus exposure and HLA in healthy donors. In this sample, this clone turned up a few times. The same CDR3 is also encoded by other DNA sequences in this sample. There are 12 residues in the CDR3. Per germline, CDR1 MDHEN and CDR2 SYDVKM. V dropped 2 bases and J dropped 4 bases, with 6 bases sitting between them. PCR used 60 Vbeta primers and 13 Jbeta primers. Produced via immunoSEQ multiplex PCR; TCRdb's table is partial and in-frame only. This table has tens of thousands of clones, 62% appearing once. This clonotype originated in a male donor in good health and CMV-seropositive. The chain carries TRBV28 and TRBJ2-7; D is ambiguous. The sample was PBMCs. The CDR3 coding sequence is TGTGCCAGCAGTTTAGTATCTTACGAGCAGTACTTC. Protein product: CASSLVSYEQYF.